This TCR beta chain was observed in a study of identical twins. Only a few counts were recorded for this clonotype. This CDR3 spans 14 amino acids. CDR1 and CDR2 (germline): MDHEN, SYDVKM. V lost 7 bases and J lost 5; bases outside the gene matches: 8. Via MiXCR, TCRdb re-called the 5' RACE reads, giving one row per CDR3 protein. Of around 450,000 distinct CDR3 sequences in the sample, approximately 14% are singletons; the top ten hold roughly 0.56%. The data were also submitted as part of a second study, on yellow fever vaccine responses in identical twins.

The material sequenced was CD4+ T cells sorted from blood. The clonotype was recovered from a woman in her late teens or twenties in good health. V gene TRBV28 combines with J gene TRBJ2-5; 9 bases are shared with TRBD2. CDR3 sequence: CASIGLAGWETQYF. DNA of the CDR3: TGTGCCAGCATCGGGCTAGCGGGATGGGAGACCCAGTACTTC.